This TCR beta chain was documented in a study of Tregs in tolerant kidney transplant recipients. Comment on this clone: What it recognizes is unknown.

Whole-study findings and limits: The most relevant donor-specific Treg TCRbeta repertoire apparently came from expansion with activated donor B cells. For some patients, primers changed over time, blocking nucleotide-level comparison.

Related graft donors supplied nonmyeloablative bone marrow transplants, and mixed chimerism was transient. Trimming took 4 bases from V and 0 from J; bases not matched to a gene: 3. Germline CDR1 SGHRS, CDR2 YFSETQ. The CDR3 contains 15 residues. Only in-frame clones appear in the TCRdb table, and some are missing; sequencing was by immunoSEQ multiplex PCR. The data hold 84,000 or so clones, with over 85% observed a single time. This chain joins TRBV5-1 and TRBJ2-5, with 10 bases fitting TRBD1. The sequence was collected from a human patient who received a combined kidney and bone marrow transplant. Some T cells could come from the graft donor. This specimen was CD4+ T cells from blood (PBMCs), taken 12 months after the transplant. The CDR3 sequence is CASSMGQGYQETQYF. The CDR3 bases are TGCGCCAGCAGCATGGGACAGGGGTACCAAGAGACCCAGTACTTC.